This T cell receptor beta chain comes out of a study of OX40 agonist ivuxolimab in advanced cancers. Study-level information: Ivuxolimab, an antibody that agonizes OX40 (CD134), was administered to the patients. Every patient in dose escalation had hepatocellular carcinoma, melanoma, renal cell or head and neck cancer.

CDR3 length: 13 amino acids. The V gene lost 6 bases and the J gene lost 3 bases, with 11 bases spanning the gap. Per the germline V gene, CDR1 is LGHNT and CDR2 is FRNRAP. Findings and limits, study-wide: With doses of 0.1-3.0 mg/kg, partial responders showed among the lowest clonal expansion.

Notes on this clone: Its antigen is currently unknown.

The repertoire was sequenced with immunoSEQ multiplex PCR; TCRdb's copy has only in-frame clones and lacks some. Of about 41,000 clones listed, approximately 89% are singletons. Blood specimens came from baseline, cycle 4 day 1, and cycle 7 day 1. This receptor was obtained from an adult with an advanced solid tumor such as melanoma, head and neck, liver or kidney cancer. The chain carries TRBV12-5 and TRBJ1-1; D call uncertain. Sequenced material: CD4+ or CD8+ T cells sorted from blood, taken in a trial of the OX40 agonist ivuxolimab. The CDR3 protein is CASGPGGYTEAFF. The CDR3 nucleotides read TGTGCTAGTGGCCCGGGAGGGTACACTGAAGCTTTCTTT.